This record covers a single T cell receptor (beta chain). Its antigen is still unknown. This CDR3 contains 13 residues. Germline V CDR1 and CDR2: SGHNT, YENEEA. V lost 4 bases and J lost 5, with 9 bases in between. This sample was included in a study of long-term antiretroviral therapy in people with HIV. Study observations and caveats: Repertoires in HIV (unlike those of controls) had narrower CDR3 length ranges. Blood in the study was drawn between about 2003 and 2017, possibly under older ART regimens, which may be less effective than current ones.

With survey level as its setting, the immunoSEQ assay was v3.0. The data were produced by immunoSEQ multiplex PCR, yet TCRdb's version contains in-frame clones alone and is incomplete. Among 25,000 to 35,000 clones listed, roughly 79% were seen once. The chain employs TRBV11-3 and TRBJ2-4; maybe TRBD1 (5 bases). The sample here was unsorted PBMCs, taken 3.1 years after starting antiretroviral therapy. The receptor was isolated from a woman in her forties or fifties with HIV. The CDR3 sequence is CASSSQGENIQYF. CDR3 DNA sequence: TGTGCCAGCAGCTCCCAGGGCGAAAACATTCAGTACTTC.